This T cell receptor beta chain is from a study of blood T cell repertoires in COVID-19. Study-level background: Sites across the United States, Italy and Spain contributed samples from acute and convalescent COVID-19. Sample material is recorded as cDNA or gDNA derived from T cells, B-cell-depleted T cells, or PBMCs.

Enrolled during active infection, Seattle patients were then followed longitudinally. Clones were sequenced by immunoSEQ multiplex PCR, and TCRdb holds only the in-frame ones, with some missing. This sample has about 220,000 clones, with 75% to 85% found just once. The CDR3 has 14 residues. Trimming at V came to 1 base and at J to 6 bases, leaving 4 bases not matched to a gene. Germline V gene lookup returns CDR1 SGHTA and CDR2 FQGNSA. The sequence came from a woman aged 70-85 years with COVID-19, enrolled during active disease. The gene calls are TRBV7-2 and TRBJ2-7, with TRBD2 matching 9 bases. Sequencing was carried out using peripheral blood. CDR3 loop: CASSLGLAEIEQYF. CDR3 DNA: TGTGCCAGCAGCTTAGGACTAGCGGAGATCGAGCAGTACTTC.